The 18 T cell receptor beta chains below all came from one sample that was sequenced in a study of shared clonotypes between healthy human individuals. Profiling relied on immunoSEQ multiplex PCR, and the TCRdb table lists in-frame clones only, not all of them. There are about 2,100,000 clones in the sample; more than 85% occur only once, and roughly 1.8% lies in the top ten. Naive CD8 cells lacked CD45RO and underwent positive selection for CCR7, leaving out terminally differentiated effector memory CD45RA+ cells. Sequenced sample: naive CD8+ T cells from PBMCs. These receptor sequences come from a man between 18 and 35 years old in good health. Some clones in this sample may be carry-over from other donors' samples.

Here the CDR3 reads CSVEGGLSGYTF. For the CDR3, the DNA is TGCAGCGTAGAGGGGGGGCTTAGTGGCTACACCTTC. The chain is built from TRBV29-1 and TRBJ1-2, with a tentative D call TRBD1 (6 bases). V was clipped by 6 bases and J by 7 bases, with 15 bases between them. Germline V gives CDR1 SQVTM, CDR2 ANQGSEA. The CDR3 loop spans 12 amino acids.

The CDR3 loop is CASSLPRAGGRYEQYF. CDR3 nucleotide sequence: TGTGCCAGCAGTTTACCTAGGGCGGGAGGGCGCTACGAGCAGTACTTC. The chain uses TRBV28 and TRBJ2-7; 9 nucleotides align to TRBD2. This CDR3 contains 16 residues. V shed 2 bases, J shed 3 bases, and the junction held 8 bases outside the gene matches. Germline V gives CDR1 MDHEN, CDR2 SYDVKM.

The gene calls are TRBV5-6 and TRBJ2-1; 7 bases align to TRBD2. Germline CDR1 SGHDT, CDR2 YYEEEE. The CDR3 is 15 residues long. V was pared by 4 bases and J by 7 bases, with 11 bases of the junction left unmatched. The CDR3 nucleotides are TGTGCCAGCAGCCCCGGCCGGGGGGTCAGGAATGAGCAGTTCTTC. This encodes CASSPGRGVRNEQFF.

Of note for this clone: Other DNA sequences from this sample encode an identical CDR3 as well. This sequence joins TRBV15 and TRBJ2-7; D gene ambiguous. The CDR3 runs 11 residues. Germline CDR1 LNHNV, CDR2 YYDKDF (reference sequence). The ends were cut back, 3 bases at V and 4 bases at J, with 4 bases in the middle. The CDR3 region is CATSRGYEQYF. The CDR3 DNA is TGTGCCACCAGCAGGGGTTACGAGCAGTACTTC.

J is TRBJ2-1 and V is TRBV6-1, with 10 bases matching TRBD2. Germline V CDR1 and CDR2: MNHNS, SASEGT. V shed 3 bases, J shed 0 bases, and the junction held 8 bases outside the gene matches. The CDR3 spans 18 residues. CDR3 sequence reads: CASSDRLAGPASYNEQFF. Written as DNA, the CDR3 is TGTGCCAGCAGTGACCGACTAGCGGGCCCCGCCTCCTACAATGAGCAGTTCTTC.

This sequence joins TRBV5-1 and TRBJ2-7; D might be TRBD1 (7 bases). V lost 4 bases to trimming and J lost 6 bases, with 20 bases between them. Germline V CDR1 and CDR2: SGHRS, YFSETQ. The CDR3 has 15 amino acids. The CDR3 nucleotides are TGCGCCAGCAGCCCAACAATTACGGGGGACAGCGAGCAGTACTTC. Encoded protein: CASSPTITGDSEQYF. Filled out from reference TRBV5-1 and TRBJ2-7, the complete variable domain reads KAGVTQTPRYLIKTRGQQVTLSCSPISGHRSVSWYQQTPGQGLQFLFEYFSETQRNKGNFPGRFSGRQFSNSRSEMNVSTLELGDSALYLCASSPTITGDSEQYFGPGTRLTVT.

This clone was detected once. This chain links TRBV11-2 with TRBJ2-7; the match to TRBD2 covers 8 bases. The germline V gene has CDR1 SGHAT and CDR2 FQNNGV. CDR3 size: 19 residues. The junction had 21 bases not matched to a gene; V was cut back by 4 bases and J by 4 bases. The CDR3 nucleotides are TGTGCCAGCAGCTCCTTTCCCAAAAACCCCGGGACTAGACTGTACGAGCAGTACTTC. Translation gives CASSSFPKNPGTRLYEQYF.

V is TRBV9 and J is TRBJ2-7; TRBD1 is a possible D gene (6 bases). V was clipped by 0 bases and J by 6 bases, with 13 bases between them. Germline CDR1 SGDLS, CDR2 YYNGEE. CDR3 length: 14 amino acids. CDR3 sequence reads: CASSVGQGNREQYF. As DNA, the CDR3 is TGTGCCAGCAGCGTAGGGCAGGGGAACCGCGAGCAGTACTTC.

The gene calls are TRBV11-2 and TRBJ2-1; 9 bases are shared with TRBD2. Germline assignment: CDR1 SGHAT and CDR2 FQNNGV. CDR3 size: 18 residues. The V segment lost 3 bases and the J segment 9 bases; nucleotides outside the gene matches: 18. CDR3 sequence reads: CASSFLLAGQASGGEQFF. In DNA form, the CDR3 reads TGTGCCAGCAGCTTCCTACTAGCGGGCCAAGCTTCGGGTGGTGAGCAGTTCTTC.

A single count supports this clone. The CDR3 nucleotides read TGTGCCAGCAGTATGGTTGGGGGCCTCGAGCAGTACTTC. It encodes CASSMVGGLEQYF. The chain uses TRBV28 and TRBJ2-7, with a tentative D call TRBD1 (6 bases). The V and J ends lost 5 bases and 6 bases respectively, with 14 bases between them. The CDR3 length is 13 residues. In germline, CDR1 is MDHEN, CDR2 SYDVKM.

V and J are TRBV4-3 and TRBJ2-1; perhaps D is TRBD1 or TRBD2 (5 bases each). V lost 3 bases to trimming and J lost 8 bases, with 23 bases between them. The CDR3 is 17 amino acids. CDR1 LGHNA and CDR2 YSLEER come from the germline V gene. The CDR3, as DNA: TGCGCCAGCAGCCAGCGGTGGGGACCTTCCCTTCGCGATGAGCAGTTCTTC. It specifies CASSQRWGPSLRDEQFF.

The rearrangement joins TRBV9 to TRBJ2-1; 10 bases agree with TRBD2. The J segment lost 8 bases and the V segment lost 4 bases, leaving 12 bases of the junction unmatched. The CDR3 runs 16 residues. Germline V gives CDR1 SGDLS, CDR2 YYNGEE. CDR3 nucleotide sequence: TGTGCCAGCAGCACTGGGGCTAGCGGGAGCTCCGATGAGCAGTTCTTC. This sequence encodes CASSTGASGSSDEQFF.

V is TRBV19 and J is TRBJ1-1; D uncertain. The CDR3 is 15 amino acids. V dropped 5 bases and J dropped 0 bases, with 13 bases sitting between them. Germline values: CDR1 LNHDA, CDR2 SQIVND (reference sequence). CDR3 nucleotides: TGTGCCAGTAGTTTCCCAACAGAAATGAACACTGAAGCTTTCTTT. This codes for CASSFPTEMNTEAFF.

The chain links TRBV6-1 to TRBJ1-5; weak D call: TRBD1 (6 bases). V dropped 5 bases and J dropped 3 bases, with 14 bases sitting between them. The germline V gene encodes CDR1 MNHNS and CDR2 SASEGT. The CDR3 is made up of 15 amino acids. CDR3 sequence: CASSTTTGNNQPQHF. The CDR3 nucleotides are TGTGCCAGCAGTACAACGACAGGAAACAATCAGCCCCAGCATTTT.

This chain connects TRBV11-1 to TRBJ1-1, with D uncertain. The CDR3 totals 14 residues. Germline CDR1 is SGHAT and CDR2 is FQDESV (reference sequence). Between the trimmed V and J ends, which lost 1 base and 0 bases, there was a span of 6 bases. The CDR3 region is CASSLGVMNTEAFF. The CDR3 DNA sequence: TGTGCCAGCAGCTTAGGGGTCATGAACACTGAAGCTTTCTTT.

The rearrangement uses TRBV13 and TRBJ1-2; perhaps TRBD1 as D (5 bases). The CDR3 has 13 residues. CDR1 is PRHDT, CDR2 FYEKMQ, per germline (reference sequence). Trimming left V 3 bases short and J 2 bases short, with 7 bases between. This chain's CDR3 is CASSFSGNYGYTF. Here the CDR3 DNA reads TGTGCCAGCAGCTTCTCAGGGAACTATGGCTACACCTTC.

V is TRBV4-1 and J is TRBJ2-1; 14 bases match TRBD2. Losses at the gene ends were 0 bases for V and 8 bases for J; bases not matched to a gene: 21. Germline CDR1 is MGHRA and CDR2 is YSYEKL. The CDR3 runs 22 residues. Here the CDR3 DNA reads TGCGCCAGCAGCCAAGATTTAGGGTCGGGACTAGCGGGAGACATTGCATCCCATGAGCAGTTCTTC. It specifies CASSQDLGSGLAGDIASHEQFF.

The rearrangement uses TRBV28 and TRBJ1-1; no reliable D call. Germline V gene data show CDR1 as MDHEN and CDR2 as SYDVKM. CDR3 length: 18 residues. V gave up 3 bases and J gave up 2 bases, with 22 bases separating them. CDR3 bases: TGTGCCAGCAGTTTCGGGTTAGACACCGTCTCAAGAAACACTGAAGCTTTCTTT. Translation gives CASSFGLDTVSRNTEAFF.